The rows below give T cell receptor beta chains drawn from one sample of a study of human CD8 memory T cell subsets. TCRdb re-called the 5' RACE reads and gives one entry per CDR3 protein, without DNA. The listing contains thousands of distinct CDR3 sequences. Sequencing used CD8+ T cells from PBMCs. The receptor set was obtained from a human donor in good health. Each CDR3 is given with its conserved first and last residue. Not all rows give a size; the values are once, few, many and, for expanded clones, a class.

j_call: TRBJ2-7
clone_size: NA
v_call: TRBV28
cdr3_aa: CASSPGASYEQYF

j_call: TRBJ2-1
clone_size: NA
v_call: TRBV5-1
cdr3_aa: CASSLRDRGNEQFF

j_call: TRBJ2-3
clone_size: NA
v_call: TRBV29-1
cdr3_aa: CSVLDFGTDTQYF

j_call: TRBJ2-5
clone_size: medium-sized
v_call: TRBV7-8
cdr3_aa: CASRSGETQYF

j_call: TRBJ2-7
clone_size: medium-sized
v_call: TRBV10-3
cdr3_aa: CAISASGSYYEQYF

j_call: TRBJ2-1
clone_size: NA
v_call: TRBV29-1
cdr3_aa: CSVGPDLQYEQFF

j_call: TRBJ2-2
clone_size: NA
v_call: TRBV19
cdr3_aa: CASSRIVSGELFF

j_call: TRBJ1-1
clone_size: NA
v_call: TRBV15
cdr3_aa: CATSRVQGTEAFF

j_call: TRBJ2-5
clone_size: medium-sized
v_call: TRBV7-8
cdr3_aa: CASSLGTAGPQYF

j_call: TRBJ2-7
clone_size: NA
v_call: TRBV6-1
cdr3_aa: CASSYGGVDEQYF

j_call: TRBJ2-3
clone_size: NA
v_call: TRBV7-2
cdr3_aa: CASSSENTDTQYF

j_call: TRBJ2-5
clone_size: NA
v_call: TRBV3-1
cdr3_aa: CASSQEAWETQYF

j_call: TRBJ2-1
clone_size: NA
v_call: TRBV7-6
cdr3_aa: CASSSRQGGTYNEQFF

j_call: TRBJ1-2
clone_size: NA
v_call: TRBV12-3/TRBV12-4
cdr3_aa: CASTFEAGYGYTF

j_call: TRBJ2-1
clone_size: NA
v_call: TRBV7-9
cdr3_aa: CASSFPIGSEYEQFF

j_call: TRBJ1-4
clone_size: NA
v_call: TRBV20-1
cdr3_aa: CSARPTGTGYEKLFF

j_call: TRBJ2-7
clone_size: NA
v_call: TRBV2
cdr3_aa: CASGWSVADGSHEQYF

j_call: TRBJ1-2
clone_size: medium-sized
v_call: TRBV29-1
cdr3_aa: CSVDLGRAYGYTF

j_call: TRBJ2-1
clone_size: NA
v_call: TRBV12-3/TRBV12-4
cdr3_aa: CASWAGNEQFF

j_call: TRBJ2-5
clone_size: NA
v_call: TRBV28
cdr3_aa: CASSLTGTGAETQYF

j_call: TRBJ2-3
clone_size: NA
v_call: TRBV6-4
cdr3_aa: CASSDESGSGSDTQYF

j_call: TRBJ1-2
clone_size: NA
v_call: TRBV14
cdr3_aa: CASSQEDANYGYTF

j_call: TRBJ2-1
clone_size: NA
v_call: TRBV10-3
cdr3_aa: CAISGEGISYNEQFF

j_call: TRBJ2-5
clone_size: NA
v_call: TRBV12-3/TRBV12-4
cdr3_aa: CASSPREGADETQYF

j_call: TRBJ1-5
clone_size: medium-sized
v_call: TRBV28
cdr3_aa: CASSAPRGPQHF

j_call: TRBJ2-1
clone_size: NA
v_call: TRBV6-2/TRBV6-3
cdr3_aa: CASRGSSGSPREQFF

j_call: TRBJ1-5
clone_size: NA
v_call: TRBV28
cdr3_aa: CASSHRGGNQPQHF

j_call: TRBJ2-5
clone_size: medium-sized
v_call: TRBV9
cdr3_aa: CASSAALGPTETQYF

j_call: TRBJ2-7
clone_size: NA
v_call: TRBV20-1
cdr3_aa: CSARDGTYVASGSYEQYF

j_call: TRBJ2-7
clone_size: medium-sized
v_call: TRBV28
cdr3_aa: CASSFGGGEQYF

j_call: TRBJ2-2
clone_size: medium-sized
v_call: TRBV7-2
cdr3_aa: CASSLGGQTGELFF

j_call: TRBJ2-1
clone_size: NA
v_call: TRBV7-9
cdr3_aa: CASSSGYNEQFF

j_call: TRBJ2-1
clone_size: NA
v_call: TRBV18
cdr3_aa: CASSPPLETQQFF

j_call: TRBJ2-7
clone_size: NA
v_call: TRBV2
cdr3_aa: CASSDFGVTAPSSYEQYF

j_call: TRBJ2-3
clone_size: NA
v_call: TRBV4-1
cdr3_aa: CASSQGYRGGLTDTQYF

j_call: TRBJ1-1
clone_size: NA
v_call: TRBV25-1
cdr3_aa: CASSELGAEAFF

j_call: TRBJ2-7
clone_size: medium-sized
v_call: TRBV7-9
cdr3_aa: CASSSRNEQYF

j_call: TRBJ2-3
clone_size: NA
v_call: TRBV28
cdr3_aa: CASRPGQAGTQYF

j_call: TRBJ2-1
clone_size: NA
v_call: TRBV27
cdr3_aa: CASSLNHPNEQFF

j_call: TRBJ2-1
clone_size: NA
v_call: TRBV7-9
cdr3_aa: CASSLEGGDNEQFF

j_call: TRBJ2-1
clone_size: NA
v_call: TRBV12-3/TRBV12-4
cdr3_aa: CATRPGGHEQFF

j_call: TRBJ2-7
clone_size: NA
v_call: TRBV30
cdr3_aa: CAWSAVSYEQYF

j_call: TRBJ2-2
clone_size: NA
v_call: TRBV27
cdr3_aa: CASSLLIGTSGNPNTGELFF

j_call: TRBJ2-1
clone_size: NA
v_call: TRBV5-4
cdr3_aa: CASSLRTSGSWPYNEQFF